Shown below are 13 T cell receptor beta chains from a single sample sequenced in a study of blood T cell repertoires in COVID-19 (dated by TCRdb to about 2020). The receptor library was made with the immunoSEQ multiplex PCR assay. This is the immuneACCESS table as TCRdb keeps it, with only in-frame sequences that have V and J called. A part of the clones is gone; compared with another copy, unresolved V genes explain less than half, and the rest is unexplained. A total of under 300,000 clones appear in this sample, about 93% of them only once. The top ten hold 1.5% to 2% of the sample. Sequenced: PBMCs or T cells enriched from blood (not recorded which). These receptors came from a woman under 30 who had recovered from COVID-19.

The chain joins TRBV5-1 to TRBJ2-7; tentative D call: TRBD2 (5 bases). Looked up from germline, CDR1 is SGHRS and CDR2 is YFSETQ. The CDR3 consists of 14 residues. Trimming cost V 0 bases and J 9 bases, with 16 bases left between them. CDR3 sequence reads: CASSLGAGEKGQYF. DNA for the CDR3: TGCGCCAGCAGCTTGGGGGCTGGGGAGAAGGGGCAGTACTTC.

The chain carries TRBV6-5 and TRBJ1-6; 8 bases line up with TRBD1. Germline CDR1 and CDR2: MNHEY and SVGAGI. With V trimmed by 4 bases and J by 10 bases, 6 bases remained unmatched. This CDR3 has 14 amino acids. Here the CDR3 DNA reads TGTGCCAGCAGTTCTGACAGGGGAGGGTCACCCCTCCACTTT. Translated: CASSSDRGGSPLHF.

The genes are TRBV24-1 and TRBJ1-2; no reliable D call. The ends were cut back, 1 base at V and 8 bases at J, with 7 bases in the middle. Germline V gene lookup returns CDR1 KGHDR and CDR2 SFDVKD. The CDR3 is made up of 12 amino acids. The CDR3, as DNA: TGTGCCACCAGTGATTTTCGGTCGGGCTACACCTTC. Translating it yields CATSDFRSGYTF.

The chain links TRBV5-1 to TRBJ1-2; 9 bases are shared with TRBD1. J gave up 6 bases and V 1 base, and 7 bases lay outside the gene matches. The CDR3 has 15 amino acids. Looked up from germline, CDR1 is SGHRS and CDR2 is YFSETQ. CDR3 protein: CASSLMGQGENGYTF. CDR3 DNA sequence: TGCGCCAGCAGCTTGATGGGACAGGGTGAGAATGGCTACACCTTC.

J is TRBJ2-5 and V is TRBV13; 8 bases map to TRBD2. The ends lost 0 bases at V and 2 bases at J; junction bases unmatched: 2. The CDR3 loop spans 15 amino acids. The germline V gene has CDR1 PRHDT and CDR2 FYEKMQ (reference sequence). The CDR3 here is CASSLGLAGQETQYF. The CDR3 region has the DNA TGTGCCAGCAGCTTAGGCCTAGCGGGTCAAGAGACCCAGTACTTC.

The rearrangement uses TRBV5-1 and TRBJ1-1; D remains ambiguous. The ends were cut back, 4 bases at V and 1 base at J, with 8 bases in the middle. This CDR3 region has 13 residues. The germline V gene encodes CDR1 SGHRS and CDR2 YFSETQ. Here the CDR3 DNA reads TGCGCCAGCAGCGTTCTAGAGAACACTGAAGCTTTCTTT. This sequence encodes CASSVLENTEAFF.

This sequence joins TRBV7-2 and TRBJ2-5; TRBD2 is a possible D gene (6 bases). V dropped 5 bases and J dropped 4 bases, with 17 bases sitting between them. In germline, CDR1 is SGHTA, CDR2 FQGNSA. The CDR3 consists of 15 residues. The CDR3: CASSPNQGGGETQYF. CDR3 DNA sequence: TGTGCCAGCAGCCCGAACCAGGGAGGTGGAGAGACCCAGTACTTC.

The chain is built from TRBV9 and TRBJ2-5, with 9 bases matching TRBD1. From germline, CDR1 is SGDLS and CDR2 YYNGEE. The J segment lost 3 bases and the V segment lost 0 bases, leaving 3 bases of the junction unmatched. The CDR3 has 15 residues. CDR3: CASSVDRGLKETQYF. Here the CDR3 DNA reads TGTGCCAGCAGCGTAGACAGGGGGCTAAAAGAGACCCAGTACTTC.

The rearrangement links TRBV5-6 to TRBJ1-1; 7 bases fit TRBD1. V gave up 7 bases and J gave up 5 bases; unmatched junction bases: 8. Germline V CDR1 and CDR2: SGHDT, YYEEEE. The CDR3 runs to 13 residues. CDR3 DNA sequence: TGTGCCAGCTCGAATTACAGGGGAACTGAAGCTTTCTTT. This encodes CASSNYRGTEAFF.

As DNA, the CDR3 is TGTGCCAGCAGCCACTTTGGCAGCGGGAGTTCAGATACGCAGTATTTT. Residues: CASSHFGSGSSDTQYF. The chain links TRBV28 to TRBJ2-3, with TRBD2 identical over 8 bases. This CDR3 region has 16 residues. V was clipped by 6 bases and J by 4 bases; unmatched bases: 12. Per germline, CDR1 MDHEN and CDR2 SYDVKM.

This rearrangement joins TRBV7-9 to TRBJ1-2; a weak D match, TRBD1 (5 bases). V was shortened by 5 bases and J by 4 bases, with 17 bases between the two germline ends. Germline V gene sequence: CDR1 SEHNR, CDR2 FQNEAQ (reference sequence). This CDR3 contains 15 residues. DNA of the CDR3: TGTGCCAGCAGCCCACGACAGATTTTAGGCTATGGCTACACCTTC. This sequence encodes CASSPRQILGYGYTF.

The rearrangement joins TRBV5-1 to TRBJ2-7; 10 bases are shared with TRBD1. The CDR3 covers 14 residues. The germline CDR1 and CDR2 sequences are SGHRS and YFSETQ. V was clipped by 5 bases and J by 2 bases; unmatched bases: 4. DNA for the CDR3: TGCGCCAGCAGAAAGGACAGGGGGGCCTACGAGCAGTACTTC. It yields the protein CASRKDRGAYEQYF.

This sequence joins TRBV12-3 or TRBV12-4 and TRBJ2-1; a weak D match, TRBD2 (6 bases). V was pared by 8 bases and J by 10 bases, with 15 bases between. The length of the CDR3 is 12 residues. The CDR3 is CASSQRRGEQFF. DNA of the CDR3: TGTGCCAGCTCCCAACGCCGGGGGGAGCAGTTCTTC.